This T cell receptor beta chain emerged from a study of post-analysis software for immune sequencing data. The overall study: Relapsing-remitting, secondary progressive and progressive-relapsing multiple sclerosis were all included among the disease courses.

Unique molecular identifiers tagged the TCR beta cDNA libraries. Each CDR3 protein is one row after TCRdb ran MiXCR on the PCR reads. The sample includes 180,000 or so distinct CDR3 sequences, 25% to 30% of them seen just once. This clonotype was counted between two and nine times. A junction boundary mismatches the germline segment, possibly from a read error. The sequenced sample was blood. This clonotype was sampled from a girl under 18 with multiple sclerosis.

The CDR3 loop is CASSEGGRAYNEQFF. DNA for the CDR3: TGTGCCAGCAGCGAAGGCGGGAGGGCCTACAATGAGCAGTTCTTC. V is TRBV6-1 and J is TRBJ2-1; 9 bases line up with TRBD2. This CDR3 has 15 amino acids. Germline lookup yields CDR1 MNHNS and CDR2 SASEGT.